The rows below give T cell receptor beta chains drawn from one sample of a study of blood T cell repertoires in COVID-19. Sequencing used immunoSEQ multiplex PCR; TCRdb keeps in-frame clones, though not all of them. The sample lists under 200,000 clones, roughly 86% occurring once. The sample was peripheral blood. The receptors stem from a man aged 18 to 29 with active or convalescent COVID-19. Both conserved end residues are part of each CDR3. D genes are given only for firm matches. Clone size is shown for a subset of rows, as once, few, many or a class of expanded clone.

J: TRBJ1-4
D: NA
size: once
V: TRBV3-1/TRBV3-2
DNA: TGTGCCAGCAGCCAACTAGGAACAACTAATGAAAAACTGTTTTTT
CDR3: CASSQLGTTNEKLFF

J: TRBJ2-7
D: TRBD2
size: NA
V: TRBV16
DNA: TGTGCCAGCAGCCAATCTGGACTAGCGGGAGGAGAGCAGTACTTC
CDR3: CASSQSGLAGGEQYF

J: TRBJ2-2
D: NA
size: NA
V: TRBV6-6
DNA: TGTGCCAGCAGTTACCCACAACAGACCGGGGAGCTGTTTTTT
CDR3: CASSYPQQTGELFF

J: TRBJ1-3
D: NA
size: NA
V: TRBV7-9
DNA: TGTGCCAGCAGCTTTTTCACGTCCGGCAGGGATGGAAACACCATATATTTT
CDR3: CASSFFTSGRDGNTIYF

J: TRBJ2-3
D: NA
size: NA
V: TRBV7-8
DNA: TGTGCCAGCAGCCGCGGGGTGGGGGAGGGCACAGATACGCAGTATTTT
CDR3: CASSRGVGEGTDTQYF

J: TRBJ2-5
D: TRBD2
size: NA
V: TRBV9
DNA: TGTGCCAGCAGCGTAGGTCGGTTGGCGGGAGGGCCGGAGGAGACCCAGTACTTC
CDR3: CASSVGRLAGGPEETQYF

J: TRBJ2-4
D: TRBD1
size: NA
V: TRBV18
DNA: TGTGCCAGCTCACTTAATCGACCAGGGGGCGCGACCAAAAACATTCAGTACTTC
CDR3: CASSLNRPGGATKNIQYF

J: TRBJ1-4
D: NA
size: NA
V: TRBV18
DNA: TGTGCCAGCTCACCACCGGGGCGGGAAAAACTGTTTTTT
CDR3: CASSPPGREKLFF

J: TRBJ2-7
D: TRBD2
size: once
V: TRBV9
DNA: TGTGCCAGCAGCGTACTAGCGGGAGACGGCGAGCAGTACTTC
CDR3: CASSVLAGDGEQYF

J: TRBJ2-3
D: NA
size: once
V: TRBV11-3
DNA: TGTGCCAGCAGCTTAGACTCCCTAGATACGCAGTATTTT
CDR3: CASSLDSLDTQYF

J: TRBJ1-4
D: NA
size: NA
V: TRBV4-1
DNA: NA
CDR3: CASSPHVGPGQHEKLFF

J: TRBJ1-2
D: NA
size: NA
V: TRBV18
DNA: TGTGCCAGCTCGCCGGACTTGGGGGGTTATGGCTACACCTTC
CDR3: CASSPDLGGYGYTF

J: TRBJ1-1
D: NA
size: NA
V: TRBV28
DNA: TGTGCCAGCAGTTTAGCACGGGGGAACACTGAAGCTTTCTTT
CDR3: CASSLARGNTEAFF

J: TRBJ1-1
D: NA
size: NA
V: TRBV5-1
DNA: TGCGCCAGCAGCCTCGAAGCGGGGGCGGACACTGAAGCTTTCTTT
CDR3: CASSLEAGADTEAFF

J: TRBJ2-2
D: TRBD2
size: NA
V: TRBV7-2
DNA: TGTGCCAGCAGCTTCCTTGGCGGGGGGAAGAACACCGGGGAGCTGTTTTTT
CDR3: CASSFLGGGKNTGELFF

J: TRBJ1-2
D: TRBD1
size: NA
V: TRBV6-6
DNA: TGTGCCAGCAATCGGGGACAGACTAACTATGGCTACACCTTC
CDR3: CASNRGQTNYGYTF

J: TRBJ2-1
D: TRBD2
size: NA
V: TRBV5-6
DNA: TGTGCCAGCAGCAGTTCAGCGGGAACAATCAATGAGCAGTTCTTC
CDR3: CASSSSAGTINEQFF

J: TRBJ1-1
D: NA
size: once
V: TRBV7-2
DNA: TGTGCCAGCAGCTTAGGAGGTCGGGACACTGAAGCTTTCTTT
CDR3: CASSLGGRDTEAFF

J: TRBJ2-7
D: TRBD2
size: NA
V: TRBV7-2
DNA: TGTGCCAGCAGCTTAATCCTAGCGGGAGGTACCCACGAGCAGTACTTC
CDR3: CASSLILAGGTHEQYF

J: TRBJ1-1
D: NA
size: NA
V: TRBV2
DNA: TGTGCCAGCAGCTCTCCCGGGACTAACACTGAAGCTTTCTTT
CDR3: CASSSPGTNTEAFF

J: TRBJ1-1
D: NA
size: NA
V: TRBV12-3/TRBV12-4
DNA: TGTGCCAGCAGTTTAGTCAAGAACACTGAAGCTTTCTTT
CDR3: CASSLVKNTEAFF

J: TRBJ1-5
D: NA
size: NA
V: TRBV18
DNA: TGTGCCAGCTCACCCGCGCCCAATATCATGCCCCAGCATTTT
CDR3: CASSPAPNIMPQHF

J: TRBJ1-1
D: TRBD1
size: NA
V: TRBV11-2
DNA: TGTGCCAGCAGCTTAGTATGGACAGGGTTAAGGACTGAAGCTTTCTTT
CDR3: CASSLVWTGLRTEAFF

J: TRBJ1-6
D: NA
size: NA
V: TRBV11-2
DNA: TGTGCCAGCAGCCCAAACCCCCACATCACACCCCTCCACTTT
CDR3: CASSPNPHITPLHF

J: TRBJ2-7
D: NA
size: NA
V: TRBV30
DNA: TGTGCCTGGAACGTGGACTCCTCCTACGAGCAGTACTTC
CDR3: CAWNVDSSYEQYF

J: TRBJ1-5
D: TRBD1
size: NA
V: TRBV19
DNA: TGTGCCATTTCAACAGGGGCCTGGGGTCAGCCCCAGCATTTT
CDR3: CAISTGAWGQPQHF

J: TRBJ2-1
D: TRBD1
size: NA
V: TRBV5-1
DNA: TGCGCCAGCAGCTTGGCGGGGACAGACTACAATGAGCAGTTCTTC
CDR3: CASSLAGTDYNEQFF

J: TRBJ1-2
D: NA
size: NA
V: TRBV27
DNA: TGTGCCAGCAGTTCCCGAGGGTATGGCTACACCTTC
CDR3: CASSSRGYGYTF

J: TRBJ1-2
D: NA
size: NA
V: TRBV29-1
DNA: TGCAGCGTTCCAGGGAACTATTATGGCTACACCTTC
CDR3: CSVPGNYYGYTF

J: TRBJ1-2
D: TRBD1
size: NA
V: TRBV6-2/TRBV6-3
DNA: TGTGCCAGCAGTATATCGACAGGGGTTGCTAACTATGGCTACACCTTC
CDR3: CASSISTGVANYGYTF

J: TRBJ1-4
D: TRBD1
size: NA
V: TRBV5-1
DNA: TGCGCCAGCAGCAGCCGGACAGGGGAAGTTGGAGCTAATGAAAAACTGTTTTTT
CDR3: CASSSRTGEVGANEKLFF

J: TRBJ1-2
D: TRBD1
size: NA
V: TRBV3-1/TRBV3-2
DNA: TGTGCCAGCAGCCACGAGGACAGGGGGCTTGACTATGGCTACACCTTC
CDR3: CASSHEDRGLDYGYTF

J: TRBJ1-6
D: TRBD1
size: NA
V: TRBV5-6
DNA: TGTGCCAGCAGCCGGGACAGGGGAATTTCACCCCTCCACTTT
CDR3: CASSRDRGISPLHF

J: TRBJ1-3
D: TRBD1
size: NA
V: TRBV6-2/TRBV6-3
DNA: TGTGCCAGCAGCCACGACAGGGTTTCTGGAAACACCATATATTTT
CDR3: CASSHDRVSGNTIYF

J: TRBJ1-4
D: NA
size: NA
V: TRBV30
DNA: TGTGCCTGGAGTCTGCTAGCCGGGACACTCAATGAAAAACTGTTTTTT
CDR3: CAWSLLAGTLNEKLFF

J: TRBJ2-3
D: TRBD2
size: NA
V: TRBV7-2
DNA: TGTGCCAGCAGCCGCACCGGGACTAGCGGGACCACAGATACGCAGTATTTT
CDR3: CASSRTGTSGTTDTQYF

J: TRBJ1-5
D: TRBD1
size: NA
V: TRBV19
DNA: TGTGCCAGTAGTATAGGGAGGGACAGGGAATATCAGCCCCAGCATTTT
CDR3: CASSIGRDREYQPQHF

J: TRBJ2-1
D: TRBD2
size: once
V: TRBV3-1/TRBV3-2
DNA: TGTGCCAGCAGTCCCCTAACGAGGACTAGCGGGGAGAGCTCCTACAATGAGCAGTTCTTC
CDR3: CASSPLTRTSGESSYNEQFF

J: TRBJ1-1
D: NA
size: NA
V: TRBV19
DNA: TGTGCCAGTATCTCGTTCACTGAAGCTTTCTTT
CDR3: CASISFTEAFF

J: TRBJ1-6
D: TRBD1
size: NA
V: TRBV5-1
DNA: TGCGCCAGCAGCAGAGGACAGGGATCTTCACCCCTCCACTTT
CDR3: CASSRGQGSSPLHF

J: TRBJ2-6
D: NA
size: NA
V: TRBV6-2/TRBV6-3
DNA: TGTGCCAGCAGTTTATATTCTGGGGCAAACGGGGCCAACGTCCTGACTTTC
CDR3: CASSLYSGANGANVLTF

J: TRBJ1-1
D: TRBD1
size: NA
V: TRBV6-5
DNA: TGTGCCAGCAGTAGTTGGGACAGTACTGAAGCTTTCTTT
CDR3: CASSSWDSTEAFF

J: TRBJ1-3
D: NA
size: NA
V: TRBV7-2
DNA: TGTGCCAGCAGCTCTATTAACACCATATATTTT
CDR3: CASSSINTIYF

J: TRBJ2-6
D: NA
size: NA
V: TRBV7-3
DNA: TGTGCCAGCAGCTTTAGTGCCTCCTCTGGGGCCAACGTCCTGACTTTC
CDR3: CASSFSASSGANVLTF

J: TRBJ1-4
D: TRBD1
size: NA
V: TRBV7-9
DNA: TGTGCCAGCAGCCCCGGGACAGGGTTAATTGAAAAACTGTTTTTT
CDR3: CASSPGTGLIEKLFF

J: TRBJ1-1
D: NA
size: NA
V: TRBV6-5
DNA: TGTGCCAGCAGTTACTCGACGCCGGTCAGGGCCACTGAAGCTTTCTTT
CDR3: CASSYSTPVRATEAFF

J: TRBJ2-6
D: NA
size: NA
V: TRBV27
DNA: TGTGCCAGCAGTTTGAGCCCCTCTGGGGCCAACGTCCTGACTTTC
CDR3: CASSLSPSGANVLTF

J: TRBJ1-1
D: NA
size: NA
V: TRBV29-1
DNA: TGCAGCGTTACAGGACACAACACTGAAGCTTTCTTT
CDR3: CSVTGHNTEAFF

J: TRBJ1-1
D: NA
size: NA
V: TRBV9
DNA: TGTGCCAGCAGCGTATACCCTCGGGGGGTAGGCACTGAAGCTTTCTTT
CDR3: CASSVYPRGVGTEAFF

J: TRBJ2-1
D: TRBD2
size: once
V: TRBV4-3
DNA: TGCGCCAGCAGCCAAGATCCTAGCGGGAGCTGGAGTGAGCAGTTCTTC
CDR3: CASSQDPSGSWSEQFF

J: TRBJ1-2
D: NA
size: NA
V: TRBV2
DNA: TGTGCCAGCAGTGTTAGCTATTTGGGCTACACCTTC
CDR3: CASSVSYLGYTF

J: TRBJ1-2
D: NA
size: once
V: TRBV5-4
DNA: TGTGCCAGCAGCTTGGGGGGGCAGGGGATTCGTCTGTCCTCTTATGGCTACACCTTC
CDR3: CASSLGGQGIRLSSYGYTF

J: TRBJ2-7
D: NA
size: NA
V: TRBV5-1
DNA: TGCGCCAGCAGCTTGGTGGGGCCGAGCTCCTACGAGCAGTACTTC
CDR3: CASSLVGPSSYEQYF

J: TRBJ2-7
D: NA
size: NA
V: TRBV27
DNA: TGTGCCAGCAGTTTCGTCGGGATTGAGTCCGAGCAGTACTTC
CDR3: CASSFVGIESEQYF

J: TRBJ2-2
D: NA
size: NA
V: TRBV4-1
DNA: TGCGCCAGCAGCCGAGGTGGAAGGGGTCGAAACACCGGGGAGCTGTTTTTT
CDR3: CASSRGGRGRNTGELFF

J: TRBJ2-1
D: TRBD2
size: NA
V: TRBV5-6
DNA: TGTGCCAGCAGCCCCTTTGGGGGAGGGCGGGAATTAAATGAGCAGTTCTTC
CDR3: CASSPFGGGRELNEQFF

J: TRBJ1-1
D: NA
size: NA
V: TRBV3-1/TRBV3-2
DNA: TGTGCCAGCAGCCAAGAAGGAGTCTTGAAGCTTTTCTTT
CDR3: CASSQEGVLKLFF

J: TRBJ1-1
D: TRBD1
size: NA
V: TRBV6-5
DNA: TGTGCCAGCAGTTACTCAACAGGGGCCACTGAAGCTTTCTTT
CDR3: CASSYSTGATEAFF

J: TRBJ2-5
D: TRBD1
size: NA
V: TRBV12-3/TRBV12-4
DNA: TGTGCCAGCAGTAGACAGGGACCCTTGACCCAGTACTTC
CDR3: CASSRQGPLTQYF

J: TRBJ2-1
D: TRBD2
size: NA
V: TRBV27
DNA: TGTGCCAGCAGTTTAACGGGGGGCGGGGGGCTGGGTGAGCAGTTCTTC
CDR3: CASSLTGGGGLGEQFF